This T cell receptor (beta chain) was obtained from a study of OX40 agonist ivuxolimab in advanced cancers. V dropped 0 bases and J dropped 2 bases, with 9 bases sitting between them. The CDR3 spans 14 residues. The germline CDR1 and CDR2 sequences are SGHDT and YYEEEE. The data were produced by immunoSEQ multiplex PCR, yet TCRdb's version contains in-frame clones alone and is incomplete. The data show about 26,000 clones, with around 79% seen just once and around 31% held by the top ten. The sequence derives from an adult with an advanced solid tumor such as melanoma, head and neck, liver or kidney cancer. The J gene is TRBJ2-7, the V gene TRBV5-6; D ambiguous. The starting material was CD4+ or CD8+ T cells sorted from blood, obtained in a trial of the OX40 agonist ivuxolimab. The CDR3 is CASSLAGSPYEQYF. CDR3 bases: TGTGCCAGCAGCTTGGCTGGCAGCCCCTACGAGCAGTACTTC. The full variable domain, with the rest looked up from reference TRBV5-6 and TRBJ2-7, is DAGVTQSPTHLIKTRGQQVTLRCSPKSGHDTVSWYQQALGQGPQFIFQYYEEEERQRGNFPDRFSGHQFPNYSSELNVNALLLGDSALYLCASSLAGSPYEQYFGPGTRLTVT.